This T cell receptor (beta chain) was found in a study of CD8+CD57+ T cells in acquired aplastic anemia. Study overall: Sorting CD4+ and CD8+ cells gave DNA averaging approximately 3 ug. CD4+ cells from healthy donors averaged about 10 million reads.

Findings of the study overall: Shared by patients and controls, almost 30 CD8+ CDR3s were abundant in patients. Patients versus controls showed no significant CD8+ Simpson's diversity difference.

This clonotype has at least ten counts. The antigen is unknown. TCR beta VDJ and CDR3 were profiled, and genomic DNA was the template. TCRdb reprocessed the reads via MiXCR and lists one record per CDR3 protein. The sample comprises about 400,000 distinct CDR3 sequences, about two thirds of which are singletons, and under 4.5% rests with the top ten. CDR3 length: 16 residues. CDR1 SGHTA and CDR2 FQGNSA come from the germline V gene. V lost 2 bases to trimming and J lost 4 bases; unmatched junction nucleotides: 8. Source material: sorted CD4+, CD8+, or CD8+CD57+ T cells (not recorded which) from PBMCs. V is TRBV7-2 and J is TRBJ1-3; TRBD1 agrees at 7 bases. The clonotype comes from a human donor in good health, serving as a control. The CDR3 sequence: CASSLKQGLTGNTIYF. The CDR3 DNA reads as TGTGCCAGCAGCTTAAAACAGGGGCTTACAGGAAACACCATATATTTT.